This TCR beta chain was profiled in a study of blood T cells in healthy people across ages. Study-wide points: In older individuals, TCR beta diversity per million T cells was lower, falling roughly linearly with age. Because sorting was not performed, PBMCs prevented conclusive naive versus antigen-experienced comparison.

Together with a sample-barcoded 5' primer, a J-beta primer mix was included in a second PCR lasting about 6 to 11 cycles. One entry per CDR3 protein, called by TCRdb with MiXCR from the 5' RACE reads. There are roughly 500,000 distinct CDR3 sequences in the sample; approximately 25% occur only once, and roughly 18% lies in the top ten. Each donor had around 9.8 milliliters of peripheral blood drawn. This clonotype has only a few counts. Its antigen remains unknown. The TCR originated in a woman between 65 and 79 years old in good health. The specimen was blood.

CDR3: CAWSVGHGGNTIYF. In nucleotides, the CDR3 is TGTGCCTGGAGTGTAGGACACGGAGGAAACACCATATATTTT. This rearrangement joins TRBV30 to TRBJ1-3, with a weak D call TRBD1 (5 bases). V was pared by 0 bases and J by 4 bases, with 10 bases between. The CDR3 consists of 14 residues. The germline V gene has CDR1 GTSNPN and CDR2 SVGIG (reference sequence).